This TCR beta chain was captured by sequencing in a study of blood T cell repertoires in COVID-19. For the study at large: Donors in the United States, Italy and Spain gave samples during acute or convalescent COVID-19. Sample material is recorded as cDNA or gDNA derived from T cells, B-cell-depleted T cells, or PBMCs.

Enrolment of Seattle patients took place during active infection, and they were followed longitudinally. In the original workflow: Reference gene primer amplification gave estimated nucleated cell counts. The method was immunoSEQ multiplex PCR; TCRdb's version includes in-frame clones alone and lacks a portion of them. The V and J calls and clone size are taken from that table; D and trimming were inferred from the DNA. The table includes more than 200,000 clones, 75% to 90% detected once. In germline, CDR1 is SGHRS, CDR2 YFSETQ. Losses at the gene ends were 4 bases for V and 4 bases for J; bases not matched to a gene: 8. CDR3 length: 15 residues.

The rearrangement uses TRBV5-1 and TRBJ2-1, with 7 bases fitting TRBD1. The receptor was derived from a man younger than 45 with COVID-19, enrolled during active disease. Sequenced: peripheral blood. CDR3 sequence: CASSPAGTDYNEQFF. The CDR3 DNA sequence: TGCGCCAGCAGCCCGGCCGGGACAGATTACAATGAGCAGTTCTTC.